The 21 T cell receptor beta chains given below trace back to one sample, sequenced in a study of OX40 agonist ivuxolimab in advanced cancers. The method was immunoSEQ multiplex PCR; TCRdb's version includes in-frame clones alone and lacks a portion of them. This sample has tens of thousands of clones, with about 87% found just once. Sequencing used CD4+ or CD8+ T cells sorted from blood, obtained in a trial of the OX40 agonist ivuxolimab. These receptors were taken from an adult with an advanced solid tumor such as melanoma, head and neck, liver or kidney cancer.

V usage is TRBV28 and J usage is TRBJ2-7, with D perhaps matching TRBD1 (6 bases). There are 14 residues in the CDR3. Germline V gene data show CDR1 as MDHEN and CDR2 as SYDVKM. Trimming pared 10 bases from V and 4 bases from J, leaving 20 bases between. Here the CDR3 reads CATYTRTVKYEQYF. The CDR3 DNA sequence: TGTGCCACCTACACGAGGACAGTCAAATACGAGCAGTACTTC.

This clone was found once. The gene calls are TRBV25-1 and TRBJ2-1; D unresolved. The length of the CDR3 is 16 residues. The germline gives CDR1 MGHDK, CDR2 SYGVNS. Deletions cut 3 bases from V and 3 bases from J, with 15 bases between. The CDR3 reads CASSDVTASRYNEQFF. Written as DNA, the CDR3 is TGTGCCAGCAGTGATGTCACGGCTAGTCGCTACAATGAGCAGTTCTTC.

V is TRBV5-1 and J is TRBJ2-7; D gene uncertain. CDR1 and CDR2 from the germline V gene are SGHRS and YFSETQ. The V end was cut by 0 bases, the J end by 2 bases, with 12 bases between. The CDR3 spans 15 residues. The chain's CDR3 is CASSLDGLLPYEQYF. The CDR3 DNA is TGCGCCAGCAGCTTGGACGGGCTTTTGCCCTACGAGCAGTACTTC.

V usage is TRBV30 and J usage is TRBJ2-7; D remains unclear. Germline V gene lookup returns CDR1 GTSNPN and CDR2 SVGIG (reference sequence). The CDR3 has 13 residues. V shed 0 bases and J shed 3 bases, with 9 bases lying between them. CDR3 in amino acids: CAWSVAPLYEQYF. CDR3 coding DNA: TGTGCCTGGAGTGTAGCACCCCTCTACGAGCAGTACTTC.

This clone was picked up a small number of times. The genes are TRBV19 and TRBJ2-2; the D is unclear. Looked up from germline, CDR1 is LNHDA and CDR2 is SQIVND (reference sequence). Trimming pared 3 bases from V and 4 bases from J, leaving 12 bases between. This CDR3 has 15 amino acids. The CDR3 loop is CASSMWSASTGELFF. CDR3 nucleotide sequence: TGTGCCAGTAGTATGTGGTCAGCAAGCACCGGGGAGCTGTTTTTT.

V and J are TRBV18 and TRBJ2-5; D not resolved. This CDR3 spans 14 amino acids. V was clipped by 0 bases and J by 3 bases, with 8 bases between them. CDR1 and CDR2 from the germline V gene are KGHSH and LQKENI. CDR3 sequence reads: CASSPPAPEETQYF. The CDR3 coding sequence is TGTGCCAGCTCACCACCAGCGCCAGAAGAGACCCAGTACTTC.

V is TRBV14 and J is TRBJ2-7, with a tentative D call TRBD2 (5 bases). The V and J ends lost 7 bases and 3 bases respectively, with 19 bases between them. Per the germline V gene, CDR1 is SGHDN and CDR2 is FVKESK. The CDR3 has 15 residues. Here the CDR3 reads CASIGGPIIRYEQYF. The CDR3 coding sequence is TGTGCCAGCATAGGAGGACCTATCATTCGCTACGAGCAGTACTTC.

The chain carries TRBV6-1 and TRBJ2-2; the match to TRBD1 covers 8 bases. Germline CDR1 is MNHNS and CDR2 is SASEGT. After removal of 7 bases from V and 0 bases from J, the junction contained 4 bases not matched to a gene. The CDR3 consists of 15 residues. CDR3 nucleotide sequence: TGTGCCAGCAAGTCACAGGGGGCGAACACCGGGGAGCTGTTTTTT. It is translated as CASKSQGANTGELFF.

The chain carries TRBV25-1 and TRBJ2-3; no firm D call. Between the trimmed V and J ends, which lost 4 bases and 4 bases, there was a span of 18 bases. Germline-derived CDR1 and CDR2 are MGHDK and SYGVNS. This CDR3 is built from 16 residues. In nucleotides, the CDR3 is TGTGCCAGCAGTGCTTGGACCAGTGGGGATGCAGATACGCAGTATTTT. Amino acids: CASSAWTSGDADTQYF.

The V call is TRBV5-4, the J call TRBJ1-2; possibly TRBD1 for D (6 bases). The V end lost 0 bases, the J end lost 4 bases, and 10 bases lay between the germline ends. The CDR3 covers 14 residues. Germline CDR1 reads SGHNT; CDR2 reads YYREEE (reference sequence). The DNA of the CDR3 is TGTGCCAGCAGCTTGGCTGGCAGGGGCTATGGCTACACCTTC. This codes for CASSLAGRGYGYTF.

V and J are TRBV15 and TRBJ1-1; possible D gene TRBD1, 6 bases. This CDR3 spans 17 amino acids. Trimming pared 0 bases from V and 4 bases from J, leaving 18 bases between. CDR1 and CDR2 (germline): LNHNV, YYDKDF (reference sequence). The CDR3 DNA sequence: TGTGCCACCAGCAGAGATGTCGGGGGCGCATTGGGCACTGAAGCTTTCTTT. It is translated as CATSRDVGGALGTEAFF.

The J gene is TRBJ2-3, the V gene TRBV7-9, with unresolved D. This CDR3 has 16 residues. Looked up from germline, CDR1 is SEHNR and CDR2 is FQNEAQ (reference sequence). The V end was cut by 5 bases, the J end by 2 bases, with 17 bases between. Here the CDR3 DNA reads TGTGCCAGCAGCCTAGGGCCTCAACCCTCCACAGATACGCAGTATTTT. The encoded protein is CASSLGPQPSTDTQYF.

V and J are TRBV28 and TRBJ2-7; no clear D. CDR3 size: 11 residues. CDR1 is MDHEN, CDR2 SYDVKM, per germline. V was clipped by 6 bases and J by 6 bases, with 9 bases between them. The CDR3 bases are TGTGCCAGCAGCAGGCCGCCCGAGCAGTACTTC. Translated: CASSRPPEQYF.

The rearrangement links TRBV4-1 to TRBJ2-7; D might be TRBD1 (5 bases). Trimming shortened V by 4 bases and J by 2 bases, and 15 bases separated the two germline ends. Germline CDR1 reads MGHRA; CDR2 reads YSYEKL. The CDR3 loop spans 15 amino acids. Written as DNA, the CDR3 is TGCGCCAGCAGCCGAGCCGATAGGGGAACCTACGAGCAGTACTTC. Its translation is CASSRADRGTYEQYF.

This rearrangement joins TRBV28 to TRBJ2-2, with no clear D. The germline V and J ends were trimmed by 2 bases and 2 bases, with 9 bases remaining between them. Per germline, CDR1 MDHEN and CDR2 SYDVKM. The CDR3 covers 15 residues. Here the CDR3 DNA reads TGTGCCAGCAGTTTAGGCCTCTTTAACACCGGGGAGCTGTTTTTT. Protein sequence: CASSLGLFNTGELFF.

The genes are TRBV9 and TRBJ1-5; 12 positions match TRBD1. Trimming cost V 3 bases and J 1 base; bases outside gene matches: 26. Germline CDR1 SGDLS, CDR2 YYNGEE. The CDR3 extends over 24 amino acids. The chain's CDR3 is CASSGPYSPGQGAFPPGSNQPQHF. CDR3 nucleotides: TGTGCCAGCAGCGGCCCGTATAGTCCGGGACAGGGGGCCTTCCCTCCAGGGAGCAATCAGCCCCAGCATTTT.

The chain uses TRBV18 and TRBJ1-2; D is ambiguous. V was pared by 3 bases and J by 7 bases, with 15 bases between. CDR1 is KGHSH, CDR2 LQKENI, per germline. The CDR3 has 14 residues. The DNA for the CDR3 is TGTGCCAGCTCACCCCGAAGGGATGGCGGTGGCTACACCTTC. Translation: CASSPRRDGGGYTF.

DNA of the CDR3: TGTGCCAGCAGTTTATTTCCGGGACAGAACTACGAGCAGTACTTC. As protein: CASSLFPGQNYEQYF. The genes are TRBV7-3 and TRBJ2-7, with 7 bases matching TRBD1. Germline CDR1 reads SGHTA; CDR2 reads FQGTGA. V was clipped by 6 bases and J by 3 bases; unmatched bases: 11. This CDR3 region has 15 residues.

This clone was found once. The chain has TRBV7-2 and TRBJ2-3, with 9 bases identical to TRBD2. Per the germline V gene, CDR1 is SGHTA and CDR2 is FQGNSA. V lost 5 bases and J lost 2; bases outside the gene matches: 14. This CDR3 comprises 18 residues. CDR3 nucleotide sequence: TGTGCCAGCAGCCCCGTGGGTAAGCGGGGGGACCACACAGATACGCAGTATTTT. It specifies CASSPVGKRGDHTDTQYF.

On this clone itself: Because it lacks the conserved phenylalanine or tryptophan at the end, this CDR3 is likely a read error. The limits of the CDR3 on the DNA are not certain, so only TCRdb's listed CDR3 is given. V is TRBV23-1 and J is TRBJ2-2; the D call TRBD1 from the table was never checked on the DNA. TRBV23-1 is given ORF status, its function remaining uncertain. The CDR3 region is 12 residues in length, termini included. CDR3 sequence reads: CASTIFGAYPLM.

The chain uses TRBV27 and TRBJ2-7; 13 positions match TRBD2. Germline assignment: CDR1 MNHEY and CDR2 SMNVEV (reference sequence). This CDR3 spans 16 amino acids. The trim removed 3 bases at V and 5 bases at J, leaving 7 bases unmatched. CDR3 DNA: TGTGCCAGCAGTTTCCGGACTAGCGGGAGTCTAAACGAGCAGTACTTC. Translation gives CASSFRTSGSLNEQYF.